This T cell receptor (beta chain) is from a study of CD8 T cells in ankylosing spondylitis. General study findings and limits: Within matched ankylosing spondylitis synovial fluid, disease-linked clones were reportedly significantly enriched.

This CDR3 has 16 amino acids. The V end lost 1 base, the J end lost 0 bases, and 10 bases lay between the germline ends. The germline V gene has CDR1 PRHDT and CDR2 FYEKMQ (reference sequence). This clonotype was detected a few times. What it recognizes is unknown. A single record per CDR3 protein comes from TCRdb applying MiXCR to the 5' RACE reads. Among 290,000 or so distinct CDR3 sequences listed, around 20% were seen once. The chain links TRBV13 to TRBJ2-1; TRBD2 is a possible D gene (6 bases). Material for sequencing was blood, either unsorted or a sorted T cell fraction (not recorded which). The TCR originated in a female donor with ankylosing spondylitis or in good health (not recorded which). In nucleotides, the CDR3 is TGTGCCAGCAGCTTAGTGACCGGGAGCTCCTACAATGAGCAGTTCTTC. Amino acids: CASSLVTGSSYNEQFF.